This T cell receptor beta chain derives from a study of Ad26.COV2.S vaccination and SARS-CoV-2 variants. The repertoire was sequenced with immunoSEQ multiplex PCR; TCRdb's copy has only in-frame clones and lacks some. The sample records around 100,000 clones, 80% being singletons. This clone has a single count. Its antigen is undetermined. Other nucleotide sequences in the sample specify the same CDR3. Study observations and caveats: Vaccinees showed greater spike-specific TCR breadth than placebo recipients. Reports say spike-specific CD8+ and CD4+ T cell responses covered substantial breadth after vaccination.

The V gene's germline CDR1 is SGHAT and CDR2 FQNNGV. The CDR3 sequence is 13 residues long. V lost 0 bases to trimming and J lost 7 bases, with 7 bases between them. Sequencing was performed on peripheral blood, taken after recovery from COVID-19. This rearrangement joins TRBV11-2 to TRBJ1-5, with D maybe TRBD1 (6 bases). The receptor was isolated from a human donor who had recovered from COVID-19. The CDR3 DNA follows: TGTGCCAGCAGCTTAGAAAGGGGGCAGCCCCAGCATTTT. Protein sequence: CASSLERGQPQHF.